Listed below are T cell receptor beta chains from one sample, sequenced in a study of blood T cell repertoires in COVID-19. Here immunoSEQ multiplex PCR was the method, and the copy in TCRdb shows in-frame clones only, minus some. The data contain 180,000 or so clones, approximately 83% of them singletons. Sequencing was done on a sample of peripheral blood. The receptors come from a human donor with acute or convalescent COVID-19. The donor label of this sample is uncertain. Both conserved end residues are part of each CDR3. A D gene is named only where the DNA matches it firmly. The size field is filled for only some rows; it gives once, few, many or a size class.

J: TRBJ2-5
D: TRBD1
V: TRBV19
size: -
CDR3: CASSPRDRGIQETQYF
DNA: TGTGCCAGTAGTCCCCGGGACAGGGGGATCCAAGAGACCCAGTACTTC

J: TRBJ2-7
D: -
V: TRBV19
size: -
CDR3: CASSRALSYEQYF
DNA: TGTGCCAGTAGTAGAGCGTTAAGCTACGAGCAGTACTTC

J: TRBJ1-2
D: TRBD1
V: TRBV2
size: once
CDR3: CASSEDRGNGYTF
DNA: TGTGCCAGCAGTGAGGACAGGGGGAATGGCTACACCTTC

J: TRBJ2-5
D: -
V: TRBV6-6
size: few
CDR3: CASSYGASGAQYF
DNA: TGTGCCAGCAGTTACGGAGCATCCGGGGCCCAGTACTTC

J: TRBJ2-5
D: TRBD2
V: TRBV11-3
size: -
CDR3: CASSQSASGGRETQYF
DNA: TGTGCCAGCAGCCAGTCGGCTAGCGGGGGGCGGGAGACCCAGTACTTC

J: TRBJ2-2
D: -
V: TRBV10-1
size: -
CDR3: CASSAGQLDTGELFF
DNA: TGCGCCAGCAGTGCGGGACAATTGGACACCGGGGAGCTGTTTTTT

J: TRBJ2-5
D: TRBD1
V: TRBV25-1
size: -
CDR3: CASSGRTGARGTQYF
DNA: TGTGCCAGCAGTGGCCGGACAGGGGCGCGGGGGACCCAGTACTTC

J: TRBJ2-2
D: -
V: TRBV27
size: -
CDR3: CASSDYTANTGELFF
DNA: TGTGCCAGCTCAGATTATACAGCGAACACCGGGGAGCTGTTTTTT

J: TRBJ2-5
D: TRBD2
V: TRBV7-2
size: -
CDR3: CASSGGRGGETQYF
DNA: TGTGCCAGCAGCGGCGGGAGGGGAGGCGAGACCCAGTACTTC

J: TRBJ1-4
D: -
V: TRBV21-1
size: -
CDR3: CASSKTGGRNNEKLFF
DNA: TGTGCCAGCAGCAAGACAGGGGGCCGGAATAATGAAAAACTGTTTTTT

J: TRBJ2-1
D: TRBD1
V: TRBV30
size: -
CDR3: CAWIKQGAYEQFF
DNA: TGTGCCTGGATAAAACAGGGGGCCTATGAGCAGTTCTTC

J: TRBJ2-5
D: TRBD2
V: TRBV7-2
size: -
CDR3: CASSLVAGGRETQYF
DNA: TGTGCCAGCAGCTTAGTAGCGGGAGGGAGAGAGACCCAGTACTTC

J: TRBJ2-1
D: -
V: TRBV7-9
size: -
CDR3: CASSLAAGGPTNNEQFF
DNA: TGTGCCAGCAGCTTGGCGGCCGGGGGACCTACGAATAATGAGCAGTTCTTC

J: TRBJ2-5
D: -
V: TRBV28
size: few
CDR3: CASTAWTDQETQYF
DNA: TGTGCCAGCACCGCCTGGACTGATCAAGAGACCCAGTACTTC

J: TRBJ1-5
D: -
V: TRBV27
size: once
CDR3: CASSFEMSNQPQHF
DNA: TGTGCCAGCAGTTTCGAGATGAGCAATCAGCCCCAGCATTTT

J: TRBJ1-2
D: -
V: TRBV5-4
size: -
CDR3: CASSHRDTNPYGYTF
DNA: TGTGCCAGCAGCCACCGGGACACCAATCCCTATGGCTACACCTTC

J: TRBJ2-1
D: -
V: TRBV6-5
size: once
CDR3: CASSYSGGRRDNEQFF
DNA: TGTGCCAGCAGTTACTCGGGGGGGCGTAGGGACAATGAGCAGTTCTTC

J: TRBJ2-1
D: TRBD2
V: TRBV28
size: -
CDR3: CASSLASGRIHEQFF
DNA: TGTGCCAGCAGTCTAGCTAGCGGGAGGATCCATGAGCAGTTCTTC

J: TRBJ2-4
D: TRBD2
V: TRBV19
size: -
CDR3: CASRDGGVNIQYF
DNA: TGTGCCAGTAGGGACGGGGGGGTAAACATTCAGTACTTC

J: TRBJ2-1
D: -
V: TRBV29-1
size: -
CDR3: CSVSSGSYNEQFF
DNA: TGCAGCGTTTCTAGTGGGTCCTACAATGAGCAGTTCTTC